These 8 T cell receptor beta chains were all obtained from the same sample, sequenced in a study of Graves' ophthalmopathy and Graves' hyperthyroidism. From RNA, the CDR3 regions of TCR beta chains were amplified and sequenced. First-round RT-PCR used HTBI primers; second-round multiplex PCR followed. TCRdb called the multiplex PCR reads again in MiXCR, with one record for every CDR3 protein. Among about 220,000 distinct CDR3 sequences listed, about 22% were seen once. The sequencing sample was made of peripheral blood. These receptors were taken from a woman aged 45-59 years with Graves' ophthalmopathy.

This clonotype was counted at least ten times. This chain links TRBV11-2 with TRBJ2-5, with 10 nucleotides matching TRBD2. J was trimmed by 4 bases and V by 2 bases; bases with no gene match: 4. Germline V CDR1 and CDR2: SGHAT, FQNNGV. The CDR3 spans 15 residues. CDR3 in DNA: TGTGCCAGCAGCTTAAGCGGGAGGGCCCCAGAGACCCAGTACTTC. Translating gives CASSLSGRAPETQYF.

In its sample, this clonotype was seen a few times. The chain joins TRBV13 to TRBJ1-1; 7 positions agree with TRBD1. Germline trimming cut 5 bases from V and 4 bases from J; bases unmatched to any gene: 4. Looked up from germline, CDR1 is PRHDT and CDR2 is FYEKMQ (reference sequence). This CDR3 has 13 amino acids. The CDR3 nucleotides read TGTGCCAGCAGCCAACAGGGGACCACTGAAGCTTTCTTT. Encoded protein: CASSQQGTTEAFF.

This clonotype turned up a few times. V usage is TRBV11-2 and J usage is TRBJ1-3; D call uncertain. In germline, CDR1 is SGHAT, CDR2 FQNNGV. V lost 6 bases to trimming and J lost 0 bases, with 15 bases between them. The CDR3 runs to 16 residues. CDR3 in amino acids: CASSPLVGVSGNTIYF. CDR3 bases: TGTGCCAGCAGTCCCCTGGTGGGAGTCTCTGGAAACACCATATATTTT.

This clonotype was recorded at least ten times. The genes are TRBV5-4 and TRBJ2-3; 8 positions agree with TRBD2. The germline gives CDR1 SGHNT, CDR2 YYREEE (reference sequence). V was clipped by 10 bases and J by 3 bases; unmatched bases: 7. The CDR3 covers 13 residues. The CDR3 coding sequence is TGTGCCGTCGGGGTAGCGGGGACAGATACGCAGTATTTT. Translating it yields CAVGVAGTDTQYF. The full variable domain, its missing parts supplied by reference TRBV5-4 and TRBJ2-3, is ETGVTQSPTHLIKTRGQQVTLRCSSQSGHNTVSWYQQALGQGPQFIFQYYREEENGRGNFPPRFSGLQFPNYSSELNVNALELDDSALYLCAVGVAGTDTQYFGPGTRLTVL.

This clonotype was observed at least ten times. The chain couples TRBV7-2 to TRBJ2-5, with D maybe TRBD2 (6 bases). The V gene lost 5 bases and the J gene lost 5 bases, with 18 bases spanning the gap. CDR3 length: 15 residues. Looked up from germline, CDR1 is SGHTA and CDR2 is FQGNSA. CDR3 DNA: TGTGCCAGCAGCAACGACAAGGGGAGGACTGAGACCCAGTACTTC. Protein sequence: CASSNDKGRTETQYF.

V is TRBV20-1 and J is TRBJ2-4; D is ambiguous. The V end was cut by 6 bases, the J end by 1 base, with 10 bases between. The germline CDR1 and CDR2 sequences are DFQATT and SNEGSKA (reference sequence). This CDR3 is built from 13 residues. CDR3 region: CSAEPWAKNIQYF. DNA for the CDR3: TGCAGTGCCGAACCCTGGGCCAAAAACATTCAGTACTTC.

This chain joins TRBV11-3 and TRBJ2-2; the D gene could be TRBD1 or TRBD2 (6 bases each). Germline values: CDR1 SGHNT, CDR2 YENEEA. Deletions cut 1 base from V and 0 bases from J, with 21 bases between. The CDR3 runs 20 residues. The CDR3 DNA follows: TGTGCCAGCAGCTTAGTAGGTGGGGGCGTGGGGGACTCGAACACCGGGGAGCTGTTTTTT. It translates to CASSLVGGGVGDSNTGELFF.

In its sample, this clonotype was seen many times. The chain is built from TRBV7-9 and TRBJ2-7; D may be TRBD1 (6 bases). CDR1 SEHNR and CDR2 FQNEAQ come from the germline V gene (reference sequence). V dropped 3 bases and J dropped 5 bases, with 14 bases sitting between them. This CDR3 region has 14 residues. CDR3 nucleotide sequence: TGTGCCAGCAGCTTGGTCAGGGGAGAACACGAGCAGTACTTC. Amino acids: CASSLVRGEHEQYF.